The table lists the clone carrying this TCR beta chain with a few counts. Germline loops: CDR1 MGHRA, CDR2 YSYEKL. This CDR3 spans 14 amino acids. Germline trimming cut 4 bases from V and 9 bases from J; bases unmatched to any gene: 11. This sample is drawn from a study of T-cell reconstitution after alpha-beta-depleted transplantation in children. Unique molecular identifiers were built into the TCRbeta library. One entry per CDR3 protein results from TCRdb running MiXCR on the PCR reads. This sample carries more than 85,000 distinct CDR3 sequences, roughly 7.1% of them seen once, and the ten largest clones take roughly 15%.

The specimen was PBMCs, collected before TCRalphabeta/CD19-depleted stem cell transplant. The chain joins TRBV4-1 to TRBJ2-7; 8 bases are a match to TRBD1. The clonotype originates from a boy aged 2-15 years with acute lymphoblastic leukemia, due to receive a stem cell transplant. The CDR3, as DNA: TGCGCCAGCAGCCCGGTTGAGACAGGGGATGGGCAGTACTTC. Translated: CASSPVETGDGQYF.